This is a list of T cell receptor beta chains from one sample in a study of blood T cell repertoires in COVID-19. Profiling relied on immunoSEQ multiplex PCR, and the TCRdb table lists in-frame clones only, not all of them. This table holds 100,000 to 150,000 clones, 80% found once. Material for sequencing was peripheral blood. These receptor sequences come from a human donor in a cohort sampled during active COVID-19. The conserved cysteine and the conserved F or W are not part of the CDR3 here. D genes are given only for firm matches.

d_call v_call cdr3_aa
TRBD2 TRBV18 ASSPPRLAVYNEQF
TRBD1 TRBV18 ASSNAGTGGEKLF
NA TRBV7-2 ASRLAGTGDTQY
NA TRBV24-1 ATTGVSTDTQY
NA TRBV4-2 ASSQVYSTGELF
TRBD2 TRBV3-1/TRBV3-2 ASSRSGRIGELF
NA TRBV4-3 ASSQSRDYFYGYT
NA TRBV5-5 ASSPMTLTANYGYT
NA TRBV11-2 ASSLLKGGSGANVLT
TRBD1 TRBV24-1 ATSPPGQAFGGYT
NA TRBV5-1 ASSLSGPNKNIQY
NA TRBV7-9 ASSSPYTGNTIY
NA TRBV9 ASSVLGDPNTGELF
NA TRBV11-2 ASSLAQGEQF
TRBD2 TRBV3-1/TRBV3-2 ASSPLPSGAYEQY
TRBD2 TRBV7-9 ASSPRGSGTANTGELF
NA TRBV7-2 ASSLSTYQPQH
NA TRBV5-1 ASSPFGGVNTEAF
TRBD2 TRBV30 AWSVPSGVGDTQY
NA TRBV7-8 ASSARVILRRGSNQPQH
NA TRBV19 ASSAGTLGLTDTQY
TRBD1 TRBV11-2 ASSLYLTGQGYEQY
TRBD1 TRBV14 ASSQTPGRGQDGEKLF
TRBD1 TRBV28 ASSLVGQSGNTIY
TRBD1 TRBV9 ASSQNQDRAGAEAF
NA TRBV4-1 ASSQDSPTGSTEAF
TRBD1 TRBV7-2 ASSLRGQGGGNTIY
TRBD2 TRBV28 ASRLMREGAYEQY
NA TRBV10-1 ASSESSFNQPQH
NA TRBV2 ASSGGFRQGEQY
TRBD2 TRBV3-1/TRBV3-2 ASSQGLAGGRYEQF
NA TRBV24-1 ATSAGGYGYT
NA TRBV28 ASSSPVTGELF
TRBD1 TRBV5-5 ASSLGQGFLSGNTIY
NA TRBV7-9 ATLHWGEALSSYNEQF
NA TRBV30 AWQAALAQY
NA TRBV9 ASSVGSGNTGELF
NA TRBV4-3 ASSLIAYGEQF
TRBD2 TRBV4-3 ASSQVFGLAGINEQF
TRBD1 TRBV6-2/TRBV6-3 ASSYSDRDYGYT
TRBD2 TRBV9 ASSPTAGTYNEQF
TRBD1 TRBV5-1 ASSPSPGQRNTEAF
NA TRBV11-1 ASSSMGGWGYNEQF
NA TRBV3-1/TRBV3-2 ASSPGDYYGYT
NA TRBV9 ASSVGVTDTQY
NA TRBV20-1 SARGRGTGELF
NA TRBV5-8 ASSLAIRVEGEQF
NA TRBV19 ASSPDRAYNSPLH
NA TRBV4-3 ASSQVGGGNEQY
NA TRBV4-3 ASSQSRTAGGIGELF
NA TRBV18 ASLQEEETQY
TRBD2 TRBV11-2 ASSLGGLAGGVGDEQY
NA TRBV25-1 ASSEYAGINSGNTIY
NA TRBV20-1 SASPAEKQF
NA TRBV7-9 ASSLAYRYRAYGYT
TRBD2 TRBV28 ATHRDATSGQETQY
NA TRBV19 ASRRGHSPLH
NA TRBV6-6 ASSKDRWTEAF
TRBD1 TRBV5-1 ASSLDTGGRTEAF